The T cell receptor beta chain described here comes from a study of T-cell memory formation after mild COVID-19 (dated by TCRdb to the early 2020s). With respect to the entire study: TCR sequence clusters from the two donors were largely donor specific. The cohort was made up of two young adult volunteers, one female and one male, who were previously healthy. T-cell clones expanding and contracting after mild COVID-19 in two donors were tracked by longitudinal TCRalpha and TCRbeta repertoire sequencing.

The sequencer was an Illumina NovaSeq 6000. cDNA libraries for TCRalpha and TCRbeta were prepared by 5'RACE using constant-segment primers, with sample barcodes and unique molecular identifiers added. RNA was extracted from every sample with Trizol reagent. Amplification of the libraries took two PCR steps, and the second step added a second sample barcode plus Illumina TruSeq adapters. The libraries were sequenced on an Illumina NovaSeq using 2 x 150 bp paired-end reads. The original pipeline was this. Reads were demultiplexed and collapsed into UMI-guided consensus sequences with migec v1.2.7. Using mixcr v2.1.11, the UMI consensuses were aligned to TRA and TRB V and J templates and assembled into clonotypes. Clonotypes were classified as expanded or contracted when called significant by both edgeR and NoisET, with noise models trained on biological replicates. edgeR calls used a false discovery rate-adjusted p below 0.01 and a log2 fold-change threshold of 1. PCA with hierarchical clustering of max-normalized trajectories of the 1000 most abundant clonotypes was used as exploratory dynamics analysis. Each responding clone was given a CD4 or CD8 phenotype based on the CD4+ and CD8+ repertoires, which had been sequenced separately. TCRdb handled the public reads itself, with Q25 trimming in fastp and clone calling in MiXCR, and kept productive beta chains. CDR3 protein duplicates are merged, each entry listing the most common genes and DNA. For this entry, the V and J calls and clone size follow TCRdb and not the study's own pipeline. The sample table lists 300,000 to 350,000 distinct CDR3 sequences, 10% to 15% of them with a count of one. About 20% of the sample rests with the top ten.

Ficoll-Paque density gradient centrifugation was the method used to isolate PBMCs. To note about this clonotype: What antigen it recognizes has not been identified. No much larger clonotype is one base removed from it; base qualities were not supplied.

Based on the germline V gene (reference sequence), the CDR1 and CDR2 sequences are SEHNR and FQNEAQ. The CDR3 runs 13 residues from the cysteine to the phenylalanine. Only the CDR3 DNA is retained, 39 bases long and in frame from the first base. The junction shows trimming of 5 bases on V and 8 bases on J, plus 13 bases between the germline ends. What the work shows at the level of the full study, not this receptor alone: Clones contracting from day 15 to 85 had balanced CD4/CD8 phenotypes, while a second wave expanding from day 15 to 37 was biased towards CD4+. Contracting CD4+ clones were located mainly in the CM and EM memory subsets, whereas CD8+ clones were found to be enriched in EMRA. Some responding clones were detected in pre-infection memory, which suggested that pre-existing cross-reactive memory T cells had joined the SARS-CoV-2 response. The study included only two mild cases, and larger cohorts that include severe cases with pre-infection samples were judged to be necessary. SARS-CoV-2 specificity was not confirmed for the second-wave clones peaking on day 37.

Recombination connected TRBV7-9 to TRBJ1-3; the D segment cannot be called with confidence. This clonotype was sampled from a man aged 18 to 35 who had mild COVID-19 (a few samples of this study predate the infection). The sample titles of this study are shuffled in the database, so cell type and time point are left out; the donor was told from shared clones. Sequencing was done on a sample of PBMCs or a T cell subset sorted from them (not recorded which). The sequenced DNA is TGTGCCAGCAGCCCTCCACCCGGCTACACCATATATTTT. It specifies CASSPPPGYTIYF.